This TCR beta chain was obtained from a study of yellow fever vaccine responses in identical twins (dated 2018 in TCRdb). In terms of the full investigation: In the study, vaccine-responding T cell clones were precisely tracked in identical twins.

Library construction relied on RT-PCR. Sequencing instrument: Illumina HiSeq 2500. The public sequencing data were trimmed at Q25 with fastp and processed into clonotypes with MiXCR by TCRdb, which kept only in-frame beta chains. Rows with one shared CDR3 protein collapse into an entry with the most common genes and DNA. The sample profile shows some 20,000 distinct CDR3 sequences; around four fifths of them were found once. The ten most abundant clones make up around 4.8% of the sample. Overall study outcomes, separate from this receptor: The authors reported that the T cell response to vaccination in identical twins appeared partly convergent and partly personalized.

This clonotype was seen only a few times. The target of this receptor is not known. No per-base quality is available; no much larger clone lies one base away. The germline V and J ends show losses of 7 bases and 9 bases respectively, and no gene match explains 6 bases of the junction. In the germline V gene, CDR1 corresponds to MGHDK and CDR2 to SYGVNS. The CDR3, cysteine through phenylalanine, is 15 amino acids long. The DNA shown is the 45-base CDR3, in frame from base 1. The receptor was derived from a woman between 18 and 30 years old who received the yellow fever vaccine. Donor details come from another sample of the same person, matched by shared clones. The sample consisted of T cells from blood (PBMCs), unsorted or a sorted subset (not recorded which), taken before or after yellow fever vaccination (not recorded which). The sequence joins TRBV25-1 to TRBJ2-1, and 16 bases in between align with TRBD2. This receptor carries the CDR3 CASTRGTSGRGEQFF. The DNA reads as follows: TGTGCCAGCACTCGAGGGACTAGCGGGAGGGGTGAGCAGTTCTTC.